The 2 T cell receptor beta chains below come from one sample, sequenced in a study of patients and donors after allogeneic stem cell transplantation. TCRdb reprocessed the RT-PCR reads with MiXCR, giving one entry per CDR3 protein. The repertoire holds about a million distinct CDR3 sequences, with 18% as singletons. The sample comprised blood, either unsorted or a sorted T cell fraction (not recorded which). The receptors were sampled from a human donor who was either an allogeneic HSCT recipient or a stem cell or donor lymphocyte infusion donor (not recorded which). It is not recorded whose cells these are; they may come from a transplant donor.

This clonotype was recorded a few times. The gene calls are TRBV10-3 and TRBJ1-6; D not certain. Germline V lookup: CDR1 ENHRY, CDR2 SYGVKD. Deletions cut 0 bases from V and 0 bases from J, with 24 bases between. The CDR3 is 22 residues long. CDR3 nucleotides: TGTGCCATCAGTGAGTCGATGTCCCTAGGACCGCATCGCAGCTCCTATAATTCACCCCTCCACTTT. This translates into CAISESMSLGPHRSSYNSPLHF.

J is TRBJ1-3 and V is TRBV11-1; D is perhaps TRBD1 (6 bases). Germline V lookup: CDR1 SGHAT, CDR2 FQDESV (reference sequence). V was shortened by 1 base and J by 4 bases, with 20 bases between the two germline ends. The CDR3 extends over 18 amino acids. This CDR3 reads CASSLVGGPAPFGNTIYF. The CDR3 nucleotides read TGTGCCAGCAGCTTAGTGGGGGGCCCCGCACCCTTCGGAAACACCATATATTTT.